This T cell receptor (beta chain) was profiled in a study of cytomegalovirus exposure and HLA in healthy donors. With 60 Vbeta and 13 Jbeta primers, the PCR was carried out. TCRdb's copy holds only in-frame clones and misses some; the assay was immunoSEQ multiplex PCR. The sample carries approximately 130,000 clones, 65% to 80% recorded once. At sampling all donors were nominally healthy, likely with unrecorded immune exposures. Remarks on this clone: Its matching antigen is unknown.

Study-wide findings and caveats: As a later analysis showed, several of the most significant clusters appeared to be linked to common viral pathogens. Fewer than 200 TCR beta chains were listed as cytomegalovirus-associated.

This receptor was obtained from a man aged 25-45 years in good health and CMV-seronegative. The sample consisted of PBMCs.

The DNA of the CDR3 is TGTGCCTCGAGTGACCTAGCGGGAGGGCTCTCCTACGAGCAGTACTTC. Protein product: CASSDLAGGLSYEQYF. The rearrangement links TRBV19 to TRBJ2-7; 12 positions match TRBD2. V lost 11 bases and J lost 0; bases outside the gene matches: 11. Germline loops: CDR1 LNHDA, CDR2 SQIVND (reference sequence). The CDR3 runs to 16 residues.